This TCR beta chain was obtained from a study of cytomegalovirus exposure and HLA in healthy donors. It was with 60 Vbeta and 13 Jbeta primers that the PCR ran. Sequencing was performed with immunoSEQ multiplex PCR; in TCRdb, only in-frame clones are kept and a portion is missing. The sample holds tens of thousands of clones, 66% seen once. This CDR3 is built from 12 residues. CDR1 and CDR2 (germline): SNHLY, FYNNEI. Trimming left V 7 bases short and J 2 bases short, with 8 bases between. In regard to this clone: What it binds is unknown.

Study conclusions and caveats: The number of N-insertions in an Asian-associated ancestry cluster was reportedly below the roughly 620-donor mean in a later analysis.

This chain joins TRBV2 and TRBJ1-2, with no clear D. The sequence was obtained from a man between 50 and 59 years old in good health and CMV-seropositive. The sample was PBMCs. The CDR3 sequence: CASKAENYGYTF. The CDR3 bases are TGTGCCAGCAAAGCGGAGAACTATGGCTACACCTTC. The full variable domain, its missing parts supplied by reference TRBV2 and TRBJ1-2, is EPEVTQTPSHQVTQMGQEVILRCVPISNHLYFYWYRQILGQKVEFLVSFYNNEISEKSEIFDDQFSVERPDGSNFTLKIRSTKLEDSAMYFCASKAENYGYTFGSGTRLTVV.